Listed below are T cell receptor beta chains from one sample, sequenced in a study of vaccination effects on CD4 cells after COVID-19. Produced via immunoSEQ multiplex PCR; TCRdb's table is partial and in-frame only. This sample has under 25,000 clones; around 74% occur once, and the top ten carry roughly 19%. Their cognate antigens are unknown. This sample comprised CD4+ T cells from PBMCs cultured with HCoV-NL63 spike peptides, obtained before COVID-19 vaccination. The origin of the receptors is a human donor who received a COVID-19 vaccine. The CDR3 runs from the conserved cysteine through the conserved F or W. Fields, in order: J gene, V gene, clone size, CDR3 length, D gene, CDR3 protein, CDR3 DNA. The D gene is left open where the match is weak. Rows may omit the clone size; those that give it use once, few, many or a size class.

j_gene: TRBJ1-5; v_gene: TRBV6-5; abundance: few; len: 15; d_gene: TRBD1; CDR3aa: CASSSGTGVRGPQHF; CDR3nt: TGTGCCAGCAGTTCCGGGACAGGGGTGCGGGGGCCCCAGCATTTT
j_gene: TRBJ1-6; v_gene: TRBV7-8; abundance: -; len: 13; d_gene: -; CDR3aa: CATGGMDNSPLHF; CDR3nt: TGTGCCACGGGGGGTATGGATAATTCACCCCTCCACTTT
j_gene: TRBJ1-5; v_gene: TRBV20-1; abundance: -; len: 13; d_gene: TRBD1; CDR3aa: CSASRQGAQPQHF; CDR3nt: TGCAGTGCTAGTAGGCAGGGGGCCCAGCCCCAGCATTTT
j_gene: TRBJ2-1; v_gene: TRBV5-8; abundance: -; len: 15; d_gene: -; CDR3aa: CASSLRGQIYNEQFF; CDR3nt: TGTGCCAGCAGCTTGCGTGGGCAGATTTACAATGAGCAGTTCTTC
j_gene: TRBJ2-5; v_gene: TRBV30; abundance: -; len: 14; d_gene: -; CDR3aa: CAWGKGGNQETQYF; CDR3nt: TGTGCCTGGGGGAAGGGGGGAAACCAAGAGACCCAGTACTTC
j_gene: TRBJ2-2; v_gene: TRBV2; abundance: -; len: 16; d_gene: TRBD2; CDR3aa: CASSFSGGGYTGELFF; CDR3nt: TGTGCCAGCAGCTTCTCCGGCGGGGGATACACCGGGGAGCTGTTTTTT
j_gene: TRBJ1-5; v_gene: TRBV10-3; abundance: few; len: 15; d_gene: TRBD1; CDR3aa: CAISERDRVNQPQHF; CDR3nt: TGTGCCATCAGTGAGAGGGACAGGGTCAATCAGCCCCAGCATTTT
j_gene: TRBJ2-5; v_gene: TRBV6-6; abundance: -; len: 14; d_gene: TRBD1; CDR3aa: CASSPGTDRETQYF; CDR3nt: TGTGCCAGCAGCCCCGGGACAGACCGCGAGACCCAGTACTTC
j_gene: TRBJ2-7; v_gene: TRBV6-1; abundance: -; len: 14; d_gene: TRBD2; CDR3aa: CASSEAGLGHEQYF; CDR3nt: TGTGCCAGCAGTGAAGCGGGACTAGGCCACGAGCAGTACTTC
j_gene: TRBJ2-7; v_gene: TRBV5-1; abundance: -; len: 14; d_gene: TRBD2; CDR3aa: CASSIGTSGSEQYF; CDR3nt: TGCGCCAGCAGCATAGGGACTAGCGGGAGCGAGCAGTACTTC
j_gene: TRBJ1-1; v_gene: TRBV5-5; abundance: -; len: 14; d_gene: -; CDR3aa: CASSLTAMNTEAFF; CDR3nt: TGTGCCAGCAGCTTGACAGCTATGAACACTGAAGCTTTCTTT
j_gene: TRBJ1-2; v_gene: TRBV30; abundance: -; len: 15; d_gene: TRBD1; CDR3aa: CAWTPDRAGNYGYTF; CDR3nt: TGTGCCTGGACCCCAGACAGGGCCGGGAACTATGGCTACACCTTC
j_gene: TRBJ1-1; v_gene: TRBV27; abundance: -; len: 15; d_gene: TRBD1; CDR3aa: CASWDRGGRDTEAFF; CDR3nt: TGTGCCAGCTGGGACAGGGGTGGTAGAGACACTGAAGCTTTCTTT
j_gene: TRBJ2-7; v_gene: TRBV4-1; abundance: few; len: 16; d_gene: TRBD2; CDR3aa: CASSVSGTSGVGEQYF; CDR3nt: TGCGCCAGCAGCGTATCCGGGACTAGCGGGGTCGGAGAGCAGTACTTC
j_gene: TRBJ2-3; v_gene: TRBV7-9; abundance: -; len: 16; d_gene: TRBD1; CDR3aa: CASSSLWTGSTDTQYF; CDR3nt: TGTGCCAGCAGCTCTCTATGGACAGGGTCGACAGATACGCAGTATTTT
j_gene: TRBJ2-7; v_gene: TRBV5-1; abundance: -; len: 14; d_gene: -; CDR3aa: CASSLDSPSYEQYF; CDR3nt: TGCGCCAGCAGCTTGGACAGTCCTTCCTACGAGCAGTACTTC
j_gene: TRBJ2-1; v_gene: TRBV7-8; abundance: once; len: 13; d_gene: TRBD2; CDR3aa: CASRFSGRAVQFF; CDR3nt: TGTGCCAGCAGGTTTAGCGGGAGGGCCGTGCAGTTCTTC
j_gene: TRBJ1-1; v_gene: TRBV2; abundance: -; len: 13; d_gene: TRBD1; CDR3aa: CASRQGLNTEAFF; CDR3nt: TGTGCCAGCAGACAGGGGCTTAACACTGAAGCTTTCTTT
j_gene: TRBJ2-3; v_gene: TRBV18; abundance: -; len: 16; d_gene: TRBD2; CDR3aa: CASSPNSGRAGDTQYF; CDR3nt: TGTGCCAGCTCACCAAATAGCGGGAGGGCCGGGGATACGCAGTATTTT
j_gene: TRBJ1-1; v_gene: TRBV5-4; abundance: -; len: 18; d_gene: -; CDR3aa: CASTTDEQESGPWTEAFF; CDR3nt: TGTGCCAGCACCACAGACGAACAGGAATCAGGGCCGTGGACTGAAGCTTTCTTT
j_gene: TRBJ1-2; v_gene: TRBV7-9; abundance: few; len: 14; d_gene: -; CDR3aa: CASSTRDGGYGYTF; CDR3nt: TGTGCCAGCAGCACAAGGGACGGCGGCTATGGCTACACCTTC
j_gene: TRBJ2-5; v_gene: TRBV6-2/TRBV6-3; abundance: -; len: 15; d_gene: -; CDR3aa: CASSYPPVGVETQYF; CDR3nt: TGTGCCAGCAGTTACCCCCCAGTGGGGGTGGAGACCCAGTACTTC
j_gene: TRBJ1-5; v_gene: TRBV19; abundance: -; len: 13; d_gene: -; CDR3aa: CASSIPAAQPQHF; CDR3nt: TGTGCCAGTAGTATCCCTGCGGCTCAGCCCCAGCATTTT
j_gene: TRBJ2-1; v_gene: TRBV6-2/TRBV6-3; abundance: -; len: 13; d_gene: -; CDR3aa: CASSSRGKGEQFF; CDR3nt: TGTGCCAGCAGCTCAAGAGGAAAAGGTGAGCAGTTCTTC
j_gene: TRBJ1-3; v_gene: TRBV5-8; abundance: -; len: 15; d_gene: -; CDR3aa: CASSPRGTAGNTIYF; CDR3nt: TGTGCCAGCAGTCCTAGAGGGACGGCTGGAAACACCATATATTTT
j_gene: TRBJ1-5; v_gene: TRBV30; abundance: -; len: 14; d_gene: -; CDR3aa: CAWSGPGADQPQHF; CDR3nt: TGTGCCTGGAGTGGGCCGGGGGCGGATCAGCCCCAGCATTTT
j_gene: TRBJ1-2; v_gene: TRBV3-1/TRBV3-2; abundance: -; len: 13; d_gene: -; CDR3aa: CASSLGHTYGYTF; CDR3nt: TGTGCCAGCAGCCTGGGACATACTTATGGCTACACCTTC
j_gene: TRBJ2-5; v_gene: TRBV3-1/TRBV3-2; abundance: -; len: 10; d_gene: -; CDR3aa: CASSRETQYF; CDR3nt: TGTGCCAGCAGCAGGGAGACCCAGTACTTC
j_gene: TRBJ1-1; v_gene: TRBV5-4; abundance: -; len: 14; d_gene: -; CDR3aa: CASSFRDMGTEAFF; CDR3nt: TGTGCCAGCAGTTTCAGGGACATGGGCACTGAAGCTTTCTTT
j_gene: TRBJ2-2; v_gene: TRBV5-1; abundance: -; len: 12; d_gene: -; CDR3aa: CASSPARVELFF; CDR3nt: TGCGCCAGCAGCCCGGCTCGGGTGGAGCTGTTTTTT
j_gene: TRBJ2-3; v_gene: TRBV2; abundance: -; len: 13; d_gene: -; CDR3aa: CASRLRVTDTQYF; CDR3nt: TGTGCCAGCAGGCTAAGGGTCACAGATACGCAGTATTTT
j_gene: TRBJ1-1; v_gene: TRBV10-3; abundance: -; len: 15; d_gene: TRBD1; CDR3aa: CAVAGTGRFDAEAFF; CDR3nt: TGTGCCGTCGCCGGGACAGGGCGCTTCGATGCTGAAGCTTTCTTT
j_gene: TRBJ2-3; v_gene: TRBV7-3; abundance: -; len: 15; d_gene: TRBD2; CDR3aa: CASTRGGLSTDTQYF; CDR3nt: TGTGCCAGCACCCGCGGGGGACTGAGCACAGATACGCAGTATTTT
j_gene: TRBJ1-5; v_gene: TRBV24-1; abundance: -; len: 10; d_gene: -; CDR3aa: CATSRQPQHF; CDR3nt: TGTGCCACCAGCCGGCAGCCCCAGCATTTT
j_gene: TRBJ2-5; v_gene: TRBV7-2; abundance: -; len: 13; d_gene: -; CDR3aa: CASSSRVQETQYF; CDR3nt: TGTGCCAGCAGCTCCCGGGTCCAAGAGACCCAGTACTTC
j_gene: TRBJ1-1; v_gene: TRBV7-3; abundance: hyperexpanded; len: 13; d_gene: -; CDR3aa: CASSSQMNTEAFF; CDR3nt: TGTGCCAGCAGCTCACAGATGAACACTGAAGCTTTCTTT
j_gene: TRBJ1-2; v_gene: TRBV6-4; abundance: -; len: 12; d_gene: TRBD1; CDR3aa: CASTGTGFGYTF; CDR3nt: TGTGCCAGCACCGGGACAGGGTTCGGCTACACCTTC
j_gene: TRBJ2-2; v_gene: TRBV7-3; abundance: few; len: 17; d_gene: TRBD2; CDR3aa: CASSLPRTSGGTGELFF; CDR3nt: TGTGCCAGCAGCTTACCCCGGACTAGCGGGGGGACCGGGGAGCTGTTTTTT
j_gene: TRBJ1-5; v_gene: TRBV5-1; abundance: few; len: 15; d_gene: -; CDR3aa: CASSPDPGGEQPQHF; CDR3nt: TGCGCCAGCAGCCCTGACCCTGGGGGGGAACAGCCCCAGCATTTT
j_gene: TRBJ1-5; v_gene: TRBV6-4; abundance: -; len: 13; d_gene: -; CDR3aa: CASSLNSNQPQHF; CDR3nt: TGTGCCAGCAGCTTGAATAGCAATCAGCCCCAGCATTTT
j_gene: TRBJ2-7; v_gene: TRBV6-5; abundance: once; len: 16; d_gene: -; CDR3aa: CASSYRYISGGYEQYF; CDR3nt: TGTGCCAGCAGTTACCGGTACATCTCTGGGGGATACGAGCAGTACTTC
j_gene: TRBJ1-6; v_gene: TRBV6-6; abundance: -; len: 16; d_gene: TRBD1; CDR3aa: CASSLLGTGPNSPLHF; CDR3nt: TGTGCCAGCAGTCTACTCGGGACAGGCCCTAATTCACCCCTCCACTTT
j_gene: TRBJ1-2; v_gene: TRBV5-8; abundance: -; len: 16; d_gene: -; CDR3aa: CASSLSGRPTNYGYTF; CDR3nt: TGTGCCAGCAGCTTGAGTGGACGGCCAACTAACTATGGCTACACCTTC
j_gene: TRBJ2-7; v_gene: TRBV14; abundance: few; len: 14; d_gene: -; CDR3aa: CASSFSGRPGEQYF; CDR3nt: TGTGCCAGCAGCTTCTCCGGGCGCCCGGGCGAGCAGTACTTC
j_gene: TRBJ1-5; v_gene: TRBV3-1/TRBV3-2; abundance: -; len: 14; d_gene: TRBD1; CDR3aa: CASSHGTGGQPQHF; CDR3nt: TGTGCCAGCAGCCACGGGACAGGGGGTCAGCCCCAGCATTTT
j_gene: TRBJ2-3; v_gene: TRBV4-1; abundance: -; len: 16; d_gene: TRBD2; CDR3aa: CASSLDRGGSTDTQYF; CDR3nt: TGCGCCAGCAGCCTAGACCGGGGGGGCAGTACAGATACGCAGTATTTT
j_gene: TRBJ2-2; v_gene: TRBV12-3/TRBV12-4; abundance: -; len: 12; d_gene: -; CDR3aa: CASSPGVGELFF; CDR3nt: TGTGCCAGCAGCCCAGGGGTTGGGGAGCTGTTTTTT
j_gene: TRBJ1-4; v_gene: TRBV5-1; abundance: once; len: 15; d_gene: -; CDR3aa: CASSGGTDGAEKLFF; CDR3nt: TGCGCCAGCAGCGGAGGGACGGATGGGGCCGAAAAACTGTTTTTT
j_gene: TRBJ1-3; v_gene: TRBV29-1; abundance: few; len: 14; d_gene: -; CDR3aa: CSVVWAQSRNTIYF; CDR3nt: TGCAGCGTTGTATGGGCGCAGTCCCGAAACACCATATATTTT
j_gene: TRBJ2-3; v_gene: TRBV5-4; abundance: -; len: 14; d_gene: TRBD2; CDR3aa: CASSGSAGADTQYF; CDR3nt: TGTGCCAGCAGCGGGTCAGCGGGAGCGGATACGCAGTATTTT
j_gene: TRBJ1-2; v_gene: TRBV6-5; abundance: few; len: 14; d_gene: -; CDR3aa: CASSYSTANYGYTF; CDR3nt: TGTGCCAGCAGTTACTCTACAGCTAACTATGGCTACACCTTC
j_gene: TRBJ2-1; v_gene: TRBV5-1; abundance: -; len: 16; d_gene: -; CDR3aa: CASSLAGGAAYNEQFF; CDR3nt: TGCGCCAGCAGCTTGGCCGGCGGGGCCGCCTACAATGAGCAGTTCTTC
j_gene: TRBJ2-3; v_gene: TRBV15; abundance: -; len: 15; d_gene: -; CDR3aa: CATSRGGGPTDTQYF; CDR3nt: TGTGCCACCAGCAGGGGTGGGGGGCCCACAGATACGCAGTATTTT
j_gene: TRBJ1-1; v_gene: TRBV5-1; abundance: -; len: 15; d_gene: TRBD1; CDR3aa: CASSLAGDRNTEAFF; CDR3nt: TGCGCCAGCAGCTTGGCTGGGGACAGAAACACTGAAGCTTTCTTT
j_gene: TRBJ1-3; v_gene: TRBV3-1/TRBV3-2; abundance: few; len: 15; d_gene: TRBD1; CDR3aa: CASSQTGGPGNTIYF; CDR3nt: TGTGCCAGCAGCCAGACAGGGGGACCCGGAAACACCATATATTTT
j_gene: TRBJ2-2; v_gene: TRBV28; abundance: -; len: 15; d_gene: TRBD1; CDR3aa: CASSLSTGITGELFF; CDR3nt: TGTGCCAGCAGTTTATCGACAGGGATCACCGGGGAGCTGTTTTTT